This TCR beta chain was recorded in a study of blood T cell repertoires in COVID-19. As for the study in general: The United States, Italy and Spain were the sources of the acute and convalescent COVID-19 samples.

This CDR3 has 16 residues. Germline CDR1 reads MNHEY; CDR2 reads SMNVEV (reference sequence). Trimming cost V 6 bases and J 3 bases; bases outside gene matches: 12. TCRdb's copy holds only in-frame clones and misses some; the assay was immunoSEQ multiplex PCR. Among approximately 140,000 clones listed, approximately 87% were seen once. The chain has TRBV27 and TRBJ2-7, with TRBD1 matching over 9 bases. The sample was PBMCs or T cells enriched from blood (not recorded which). The TCR comes from a woman aged 25 to 45 with acute COVID-19. CDR3 loop: CASSLGPTGGFYEQYF. The CDR3 DNA reads TGTGCCAGCAGCCTCGGTCCGACAGGGGGTTTCTACGAGCAGTACTTC.